The 21 T cell receptor beta chains below all came from one sample that was sequenced in a study of T cells after yellow fever vaccination. From the 5' RACE reads, TCRdb called clonotypes with MiXCR, one entry per CDR3 protein. This table holds 300,000 or so distinct CDR3 sequences, over 10% found once. Sequencing was performed on CD4+ T cells sorted from PBMCs, taken 45 days after the yellow fever booster vaccination. These TCRs come from a man aged 25-45 years who received the YFV17D yellow fever vaccine.

This clonotype was found a few times. The CDR3 DNA follows: TGCGCCAGCAGCCAAGGTTCAGAGAACACTGAAGCTTTCTTT. Its protein product is CASSQGSENTEAFF. The rearrangement uses TRBV4-3 and TRBJ1-1; no reliable D call. CDR1 and CDR2 (germline): LGHNA, YSLEER. The CDR3 loop spans 14 amino acids. Trimming cost V 1 base and J 1 base, with 7 bases left between them.

The table lists this clonotype with a few counts. V is TRBV10-3 and J is TRBJ2-2; possibly TRBD2 for D (6 bases). CDR1 is ENHRY, CDR2 SYGVKD, per germline. Trimming removed 2 bases from V and 1 base from J, with 11 bases in between. CDR3 length: 16 residues. The CDR3 loop reads CAISEPLSGNTGELFF. The CDR3 DNA follows: TGTGCCATCAGTGAGCCTCTTAGCGGGAACACCGGGGAGCTGTTTTTT.

In this sample, this clonotype turned up a few times. The chain carries TRBV6-5 and TRBJ1-3; D is ambiguous. V was pared by 4 bases and J by 1 base, with 8 bases between. Per the germline V gene, CDR1 is MNHEY and CDR2 is SVGAGI. The CDR3 contains 14 residues. The CDR3 reads CASSFNPSGNTIYF. In DNA form, the CDR3 reads TGTGCCAGCAGTTTTAATCCGTCTGGAAACACCATATATTTT.

The chain joins TRBV7-8 to TRBJ2-7; 10 positions match TRBD2. The CDR3 sequence is 17 residues long. CDR1 and CDR2 from the germline V gene are SGHVS and FQNEAQ. The junction had 13 bases not matched to a gene; V was cut back by 2 bases and J by 6 bases. CDR3 in DNA: TGTGCCAGCAGCTTAAAGCTTGTGCCTAGCGGGAGTTTCGAGCAGTACTTC. Amino acid sequence: CASSLKLVPSGSFEQYF.

The rearrangement uses TRBV5-1 and TRBJ2-1, with 7 bases identical to TRBD2. This CDR3 spans 15 amino acids. Germline CDR1 reads SGHRS; CDR2 reads YFSETQ. With V trimmed by 4 bases and J by 3 bases, 7 bases remained unmatched. The CDR3 here is CASSGDGGGYNEQFF. The CDR3 nucleotides are TGCGCCAGCAGCGGGGATGGGGGGGGCTACAATGAGCAGTTCTTC.

The V call is TRBV29-1, the J call TRBJ2-5, with 12 bases that match TRBD2. This CDR3 comprises 15 residues. CDR1 is SQVTM and CDR2 is ANQGSEA in the germline V gene. V was pared by 7 bases and J by 3 bases, with 9 bases of the junction left unmatched. The CDR3: CSAGGTSGSEETQYF. DNA of the CDR3: TGCAGCGCGGGCGGGACTAGCGGGTCCGAAGAGACCCAGTACTTC.

This clonotype was detected only a few times. The rearrangement joins TRBV20-1 to TRBJ1-2, with 10 bases matching TRBD1. Germline CDR1 reads DFQATT; CDR2 reads SNEGSKA (reference sequence). There are 15 residues in the CDR3. J lost 2 bases, V lost 1 base, and 4 bases had no gene match. In DNA, the CDR3 is TGCAGTGCTAGAGGGGGACAGGGGACCAACTATGGCTACACCTTC. Translating gives CSARGGQGTNYGYTF.

The chain is built from TRBV7-2 and TRBJ2-7; TRBD2 aligns across 8 bases. The CDR3 extends over 14 amino acids. Germline V gives CDR1 SGHTA, CDR2 FQGNSA. V lost 5 bases, J lost 0 bases, and 3 bases stayed unmatched. The CDR3 DNA follows: TGTGCCAGCAGCAGGACTAGCTTCTCCTACGAGCAGTACTTC. Amino acid sequence: CASSRTSFSYEQYF.

This clonotype showed up many times. The chain has TRBV3-1 and TRBJ2-7; D unresolved. The CDR3 has 15 amino acids. Germline lookup yields CDR1 LGHDT and CDR2 YNNKEL (reference sequence). V was trimmed by 1 base and J by 1 base, leaving 11 bases between them. The CDR3 DNA reads TGTGCCAGCAGCCAAGTCGCAGGCGTTTCCTACGAGCAGTACTTC. Amino acid sequence: CASSQVAGVSYEQYF.

This clonotype appeared a few times. The chain is built from TRBV28 and TRBJ1-6; D gene ambiguous. In germline, CDR1 is MDHEN, CDR2 SYDVKM. This CDR3 spans 17 amino acids. The ends were cut back, 1 base at V and 0 bases at J, with 10 bases in the middle. CDR3 bases: TGTGCCAGCAGTTTATTTTCAGGCAGCTCCTATAATTCACCCCTCCACTTT. Protein product: CASSLFSGSSYNSPLHF.

With respect to this clonotype: No conserved phenylalanine or tryptophan is present at the end of the CDR3, so a read error is the likely explanation. V gene TRBV7-2 combines with J gene TRBJ2-6; no clear D. Germline values: CDR1 SGHTA, CDR2 FQGNSA. The CDR3 has 15 residues. V dropped 2 bases and J dropped 4 bases, with 9 bases sitting between them. This CDR3 is CASSLHPTGANVLTC. DNA for the CDR3: TGTGCCAGCAGCTTACATCCCACCGGGGCCAACGTCCTGACTTGC.

The chain carries TRBV7-9 and TRBJ2-7; D remains ambiguous. Trimming took 1 base from V and 4 from J, leaving 8 bases between them. The CDR3 runs to 13 residues. Germline lookup yields CDR1 SEHNR and CDR2 FQNEAQ (reference sequence). The CDR3 loop reads CASSLGTTYEQYF. CDR3 DNA sequence: TGTGCCAGCAGCTTAGGAACGACGTACGAGCAGTACTTC. Filled out from reference TRBV7-9 and TRBJ2-7, the complete variable domain reads DTGVSQNPRHKITKRGQNVTFRCDPISEHNRLYWYRQTLGQGPEFLTYFQNEAQLEKSRLLSDRFSAERPKGSFSTLEIQRTEQGDSAMYLCASSLGTTYEQYFGPGTRLTVT.

The chain joins TRBV9 to TRBJ2-3; 14 bases map to TRBD2. Germline V gene data show CDR1 as SGDLS and CDR2 as YYNGEE. The CDR3 spans 16 residues. Trimming at V came to 4 bases and at J to 4 bases, leaving 5 bases not matched to a gene. CDR3: CASSKGLAGAPDTQYF. The CDR3, as DNA: TGTGCCAGCAGCAAGGGACTAGCGGGAGCCCCAGATACGCAGTATTTT.

This clonotype was seen only a few times. The chain carries TRBV7-2 and TRBJ2-3; 9 bases are a match to TRBD1. J gave up 3 bases and V 7 bases, and 5 bases lay outside the gene matches. Per the germline V gene, CDR1 is SGHTA and CDR2 is FQGNSA. The CDR3 spans 14 residues. The CDR3 spells CASTRTGVTDTQYF. The DNA of the CDR3 is TGTGCCAGCACGAGGACAGGGGTGACAGATACGCAGTATTTT. The full variable domain, its missing parts supplied by reference TRBV7-2 and TRBJ2-3, is GAGVSQSPSNKVTEKGKDVELRCDPISGHTALYWYRQSLGQGLEFLIYFQGNSAPDKSGLPSDRFSAERTGGSVSTLTIQRTQQEDSAVYLCASTRTGVTDTQYFGPGTRLTVL.

This chain links TRBV6-5 with TRBJ2-5; D is undetermined. The germline gives CDR1 MNHEY, CDR2 SVGAGI. V was pared by 0 bases and J by 4 bases, with 0 bases between. This CDR3 is 11 amino acids long. CDR3 DNA: TGTGCCAGCAGTTACTCAGAGACCCAGTACTTC. This encodes CASSYSETQYF.

This clonotype was detected a few times. The chain combines TRBV4-2 with TRBJ2-7; D gene ambiguous. V lost 0 bases to trimming and J lost 5 bases, with 5 bases between them. CDR3 length: 12 residues. Germline-derived CDR1 and CDR2 are LGHNA and YNFKEQ. As DNA, the CDR3 is TGTGCCAGCAGCCAAGATCTCCACGAGCAGTACTTC. Translated: CASSQDLHEQYF.

The chain combines TRBV7-8 with TRBJ1-6; tentatively, D is TRBD1 (5 bases). The CDR3 has 17 residues. From germline, CDR1 is SGHVS and CDR2 FQNEAQ. With 5 bases removed from V and 7 bases from J, the gap between germline ends came to 21 bases. CDR3 protein: CASSPQGDRGRNSPLHF. Written as DNA, the CDR3 is TGTGCCAGCAGCCCCCAGGGCGACCGGGGAAGAAATTCACCCCTCCACTTT.

The chain employs TRBV15 and TRBJ2-3; 7 bases agree with TRBD1. This CDR3 spans 15 amino acids. The V and J ends lost 2 bases and 0 bases, in that order; junction bases with no gene match: 2. CDR1 is LNHNV, CDR2 YYDKDF, per germline (reference sequence). CDR3 amino acids: CATSRRGQSTDTQYF. Written as DNA, the CDR3 is TGTGCCACCAGCAGAAGGGGACAGAGCACAGATACGCAGTATTTT.

Of note for this clonotype: A read error may explain this, as a much larger clone is one base away. V usage is TRBV29-1 and J usage is TRBJ2-1; TRBD1 might be the D (5 bases). This CDR3 has 16 residues. Germline V gene data show CDR1 as SQVTM and CDR2 as ANQGSEA. The V end lost 7 bases, the J end lost 10 bases, and 29 bases lay between the germline ends. The CDR3 loop reads CSARDSTRCRGREQFF. The CDR3 DNA reads as TGCAGCGCCAGAGATAGTACGAGATGTAGGGGAAGGGAGCAGTTCTTC.

V and J are TRBV7-9 and TRBJ2-1; D is tentatively TRBD1 or TRBD2 (5 bases each). V lost 4 bases, J lost 4 bases, and 8 bases lay in between. This CDR3 has 13 residues. Germline V gene data show CDR1 as SEHNR and CDR2 as FQNEAQ (reference sequence). As DNA, the CDR3 is TGTGCCAGCAGCTGGGGCGGGTACAATGAGCAGTTCTTC. Amino acid sequence: CASSWGGYNEQFF. Combining the CDR3 with reference TRBV7-9 and TRBJ2-1 gives the whole variable domain DTGVSQNPRHKITKRGQNVTFRCDPISEHNRLYWYRQTLGQGPEFLTYFQNEAQLEKSRLLSDRFSAERPKGSFSTLEIQRTEQGDSAMYLCASSWGGYNEQFFGPGTRLTVL.

The chain joins TRBV7-2 to TRBJ2-1; TRBD2 might be the D (6 bases). This CDR3 region has 15 residues. Trimming left V 1 base short and J 8 bases short, with 15 bases between. Germline values: CDR1 SGHTA, CDR2 FQGNSA. DNA for the CDR3: TGTGCCAGCAGCTTAGTGGCGGGATTTGATTATGAGCAGTTCTTC. It specifies CASSLVAGFDYEQFF.